Presented here are 2 T cell receptor beta chains from one specimen sequenced in a study of blood T cell repertoires in COVID-19. Measured with immunoSEQ multiplex PCR; TCRdb has only the in-frame clones, and not every one. The data contain 400,000 to 500,000 clones, more than 80% of them singletons. The specimen was peripheral blood. The receptors stem from a woman in her 30s with active or convalescent COVID-19.

This clone appeared once. V and J are TRBV19 and TRBJ2-3, with 9 nucleotides matching TRBD2. CDR1 is LNHDA and CDR2 is SQIVND in the germline V gene (reference sequence). The CDR3 totals 12 residues. V shed 8 bases and J 6 bases; nucleotides not matched to a gene: 3. In DNA, the CDR3 is TGTGCCAGTGGACTAGCGTGGGATACGCAGTATTTT. Its translation: CASGLAWDTQYF.

The chain employs TRBV11-2 and TRBJ1-3; D unresolved. Germline CDR1 SGHAT, CDR2 FQNNGV. Trimming removed 1 base at V and 4 bases at J, with 11 bases between. There are 15 residues in the CDR3. The CDR3 protein is CASSLVAPIGNTIYF. CDR3 sequence (DNA): TGTGCCAGCAGCTTAGTAGCCCCAATAGGAAACACCATATATTTT.